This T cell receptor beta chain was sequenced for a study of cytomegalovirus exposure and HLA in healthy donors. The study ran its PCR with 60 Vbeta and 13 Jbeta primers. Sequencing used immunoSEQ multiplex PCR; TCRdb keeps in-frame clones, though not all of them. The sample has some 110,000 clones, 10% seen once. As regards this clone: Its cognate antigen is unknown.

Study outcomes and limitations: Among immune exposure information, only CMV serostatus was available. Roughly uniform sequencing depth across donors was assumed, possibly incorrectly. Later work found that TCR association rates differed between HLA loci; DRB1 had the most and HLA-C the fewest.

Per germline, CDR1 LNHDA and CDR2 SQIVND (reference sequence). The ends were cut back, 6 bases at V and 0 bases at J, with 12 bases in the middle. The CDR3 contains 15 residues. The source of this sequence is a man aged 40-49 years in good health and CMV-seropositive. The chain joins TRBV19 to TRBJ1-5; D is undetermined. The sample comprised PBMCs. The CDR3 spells CASSLGLYSNQPQHF. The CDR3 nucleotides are TGTGCCAGTAGCCTTGGCCTGTATAGCAATCAGCCCCAGCATTTT.